This T cell receptor (beta chain) was profiled in a study of graft-versus-host responses after intestinal transplantation. Remarks on this clone: As yet, its antigen is unknown.

Repertoires were generated with immunoSEQ multiplex PCR, while TCRdb's copy carries only in-frame clones and drops some. Altogether fewer than 85,000 clones are present, 94% being singletons, with the ten largest covering around 0.53%. Material: unstimulated CD8+ T cells sorted from spleen or lymph node cells, obtained before intestinal transplant. The source is a human donor who received an intestinal transplant.

The CDR3 DNA follows: TGTGCCAGCAGTTTAGGTTCTTACGAGCAGTACTTC. Translation: CASSLGSYEQYF. J is TRBJ2-7 and V is TRBV28, with no clear D. The CDR3 is 12 amino acids. Germline V gene data show CDR1 as MDHEN and CDR2 as SYDVKM. V shed 2 bases and J shed 4 bases, with 6 bases lying between them. The whole variable domain, filled in from reference TRBV28 and TRBJ2-7, reads DVKVTQSSRYLVKRTGEKVFLECVQDMDHENMFWYRQDPGLGLRLIYFSYDVKMKEKGDIPEGYSVSREKKERFSLILESASTNQTSMYLCASSLGSYEQYFGPGTRLTVT.